This T cell receptor beta chain was recorded in a study of blood T cells in healthy people across ages. The use of a sample-barcoded 5' primer and a J-beta primer mix characterized a second PCR of roughly 6 to 11 cycles. TCRdb reprocessed the 5' RACE reads with MiXCR, giving one entry per CDR3 protein. This repertoire shows fewer than 700,000 distinct CDR3 sequences, around 48% found once; its top ten account for around 23%. This CDR3 contains 16 residues. Germline loops: CDR1 SGHAT, CDR2 FQNNGV. V lost 5 bases and J lost 1; bases outside the gene matches: 6. Sequenced sample: blood. The sequence derives from a man older than 75 in good health. The V and J genes are TRBV11-2 and TRBJ2-3, with TRBD2 matching over 10 bases. Written as DNA, the CDR3 is TGTGCCAGCAGCCCCGGGACTAGCGCGGGCACAGATACGCAGTATTTT. Translating it yields CASSPGTSAGTDTQYF.